The T cell receptor (beta chain) described here comes from a study of T cell repertoires in cytomegalovirus infection. Background on the study: Through public TCR beta signatures, both CMV infection and matching HLA type were indicated. Regarding the study as a whole: Identification of carriers of CMV plus the relevant HLA was performed using cumulative public TCR beta family frequency.

In TCRdb, the reads were re-called with MiXCR into one record per CDR3 protein. There are more than 500,000 distinct CDR3 sequences in the sample; about 15% occur only once, and roughly a quarter lies in the top ten. Comments on this clonotype: Its specificity is not known.

CDR3 size: 17 residues. The junction had 14 bases not matched to a gene; V was cut back by 5 bases and J by 4 bases. In germline, CDR1 is SGHAT, CDR2 FQNNGV. The chain has TRBV11-2 and TRBJ2-3; TRBD2 matches at 8 bases. The material sequenced was CD8+ T cells from PBMCs. The sequence derives from a human donor in good health (CMV status not recorded). Some clones in this sample may be carry-over from other donors' samples. The CDR3 DNA reads TGTGCCAGCAGCCAACCGGGCGAGCGGGAGAGGCCAGATACGCAGTATTTT. Its translation: CASSQPGERERPDTQYF.